A selection of T cell receptor beta chains follows, all from one sample in a study of MAIT cells during Salmonella Paratyphi A infection. Using its own MiXCR run on the 5' RACE reads, TCRdb lists one record per CDR3 protein. Among over 850 distinct CDR3 sequences listed, over 20% were seen once. Sequencing used MAIT cells from blood, obtained at the last sampling point of the challenge study. All receptors derive from a person aged 18 to 75 who was deliberately infected with Salmonella Paratyphi A in a paratyphoid fever challenge study. CDR3s leave out the opening cysteine and the closing phenylalanine or tryptophan. D genes are given only for firm matches.

CDR3aa: SAREEGGWAETQY
v_gene: TRBV20-1
d_gene: -

CDR3aa: ASSDSTGGADTQY
v_gene: TRBV6-4
d_gene: TRBD1

CDR3aa: SARDTENQPQH
v_gene: TRBV20-1
d_gene: -

CDR3aa: SAAPSGQGRNQPKH
v_gene: TRBV20-1
d_gene: TRBD1

CDR3aa: SARDPPRGYEQY
v_gene: TRBV20-1
d_gene: -

CDR3aa: ASSKVSPEWDQPQH
v_gene: TRBV21-1
d_gene: -

CDR3aa: SAGGGRDTEAF
v_gene: TRBV20-1
d_gene: -

CDR3aa: AGSQGLEGFSVDEQF
v_gene: TRBV3-1
d_gene: -

CDR3aa: SAREPTGDNSPLH
v_gene: TRBV20-1
d_gene: TRBD1

CDR3aa: ASSFLGTSLVEQY
v_gene: TRBV7-2
d_gene: TRBD2

CDR3aa: ASSWVRLASYEQY
v_gene: TRBV7-7
d_gene: TRBD2

CDR3aa: SARDPASDYEQY
v_gene: TRBV20-1
d_gene: -

CDR3aa: ASSQETGSGANVLT
v_gene: TRBV4-3
d_gene: -

CDR3aa: ASRGGGTGELF
v_gene: TRBV9
d_gene: -

CDR3aa: ASSEVGRDQETQY
v_gene: TRBV6-1
d_gene: -

CDR3aa: ASSQGADPNIQY
v_gene: TRBV4-3
d_gene: -

CDR3aa: ASEKGGEAYNEQF
v_gene: TRBV6-2/TRBV6-3
d_gene: TRBD1

CDR3aa: ASSDSTSGGPDTQY
v_gene: TRBV6-4
d_gene: TRBD2

CDR3aa: ASSASSGYNEQF
v_gene: TRBV6-5
d_gene: TRBD2

CDR3aa: ASSRTLRGTEAF
v_gene: TRBV4-3
d_gene: -

CDR3aa: SARAGFETEAF
v_gene: TRBV20-1
d_gene: -

CDR3aa: ASSDGTSGGGTDTQY
v_gene: TRBV6-4
d_gene: TRBD2

CDR3aa: SARDLAAGDTDTQY
v_gene: TRBV20-1
d_gene: TRBD2

CDR3aa: ASSYGTGETDTQY
v_gene: TRBV6-5
d_gene: TRBD1